These 6 T cell receptor beta chains were all obtained from the same sample, sequenced in a study of T cells in Graves' hyperthyroidism and ophthalmopathy. TCR beta CDR3 regions were amplified from RNA. HTBI primers were used for first-round RT-PCR of the TCR CDR3. MiXCR, applied by TCRdb to the multiplex PCR reads, yields one record per CDR3 protein. This sample yields under 300,000 distinct CDR3 sequences, of which about 25% are seen a single time; roughly 24% belongs to the top ten. Sequences were obtained from blood. The source of these receptors is a man aged 35-49 years with Graves' hyperthyroidism that later progressed to Graves' ophthalmopathy.

This clonotype was counted at least ten times. DNA of the CDR3: TGTGCCAGCAGCCCGATATGGGGTGGTGCCTACGAGCAGTACTTC. It specifies CASSPIWGGAYEQYF. The chain links TRBV28 to TRBJ2-7; D unclear. Germline CDR1 and CDR2: MDHEN and SYDVKM. V dropped 6 bases and J dropped 2 bases, with 17 bases sitting between them. The CDR3 is 15 residues long.

This clonotype was observed many times. The V gene is TRBV6-5, the J gene TRBJ1-2; TRBD1 is a possible D gene (6 bases). Germline V gene data show CDR1 as MNHEY and CDR2 as SVGAGI. The CDR3 is 14 residues long. With 0 bases removed from V and 5 bases from J, the gap between germline ends came to 10 bases. Here the CDR3 DNA reads TGTGCCAGCAGTTACTCGGGGGGCTGGTATGGCTACACCTTC. Residues: CASSYSGGWYGYTF.

This clonotype has ten or more counts. The V gene is TRBV6-5, the J gene TRBJ1-3, with 10 bases lining up with TRBD1. V lost 2 bases to trimming and J lost 2 bases; unmatched junction nucleotides: 3. The CDR3 contains 16 residues. Germline assignment: CDR1 MNHEY and CDR2 SVGAGI. The CDR3 DNA is TGTGCCAGCAGTTACAGGGGACAGGGGACTGGAAACACCATATATTTT. It is translated as CASSYRGQGTGNTIYF.

In this sample, this clonotype turned up many times. The chain has TRBV20-1 and TRBJ2-5; D is possibly TRBD2 (5 bases). Germline V gene data show CDR1 as DFQATT and CDR2 as SNEGSKA (reference sequence). Trimming cost V 4 bases and J 5 bases, with 14 bases left between them. This CDR3 is 13 amino acids long. CDR3 loop: CSANREGRETQYF. CDR3 DNA sequence: TGCAGTGCTAATCGTGAGGGCCGCGAGACCCAGTACTTC.

This clonotype was recorded at least ten times. V gene TRBV3-1 combines with J gene TRBJ2-7; 15 bases match TRBD2. Per germline, CDR1 LGHDT and CDR2 YNNKEL (reference sequence). The CDR3 length is 15 residues. Trimming cost V 5 bases and J 5 bases; bases outside gene matches: 4. The CDR3 nucleotides read TGTGCCAGCAGCTGGACTAGCGGGAGGGCCAACGAGCAGTACTTC. As protein: CASSWTSGRANEQYF.

The rearrangement links TRBV6-1 to TRBJ1-5; 10 bases are shared with TRBD1. The J segment lost 2 bases and the V segment lost 0 bases, leaving 7 bases of the junction unmatched. The CDR3 spans 18 residues. Germline V gene data show CDR1 as MNHNS and CDR2 as SASEGT. The CDR3 reads CASSEALLGTGGNQPQHF. For the CDR3, the DNA is TGTGCCAGCAGTGAAGCGCTTCTCGGGACAGGGGGCAATCAGCCCCAGCATTTT.